Presented here are 18 T cell receptor beta chains from one specimen sequenced in a study of T cells in Graves' hyperthyroidism and ophthalmopathy. Amplification of TCR beta CDR3 regions was performed using RNA transcripts as template. The HTBI primer set drove a first-round RT-PCR of the TCR CDR3. TCRdb analysed the multiplex PCR reads with MiXCR anew, one entry per CDR3 protein. Of about 760,000 distinct CDR3 sequences in the sample, about a third were seen once. The sequenced sample was blood. These receptors were obtained from a woman in her thirties or forties with Graves' hyperthyroidism.

The V call is TRBV6-6, the J call TRBJ2-7, with 7 positions matching TRBD1. Germline assignment: CDR1 MNHNY and CDR2 SVGAGI (reference sequence). This CDR3 comprises 15 residues. Trimming cost V 8 bases and J 7 bases; bases outside gene matches: 17. CDR3 nucleotide sequence: TGTGCCAGCGGTGGCCGGGACAGACTACGTTGGGAGCAGTACTTC. Translated: CASGGRDRLRWEQYF.

The chain has TRBV19 and TRBJ1-5; maybe TRBD1 (5 bases). The CDR3 has 13 residues. Looked up from germline, CDR1 is LNHDA and CDR2 is SQIVND (reference sequence). With 7 bases removed from V and 13 bases from J, the gap between germline ends came to 20 bases. The chain's CDR3 is CASTSGREGNQHF. The CDR3 DNA sequence: TGTGCCAGTACCTCGGGCAGGGAAGGCAATCAGCATTTT.

The gene calls are TRBV30 and TRBJ1-1, with 7 bases that match TRBD1. Germline V CDR1 and CDR2: GTSNPN, SVGIG (reference sequence). The CDR3 length is 13 residues. With V trimmed by 5 bases and J by 1 base, 4 bases remained unmatched. The CDR3 DNA reads as TGTGCCTGGGGGAGGACAGGGAACACTGAAGCTTTCTTT. Translated: CAWGRTGNTEAFF.

This clonotype was seen many times. This chain connects TRBV10-3 to TRBJ1-1, with a possible D match to TRBD1 (6 bases). Trimming cost V 5 bases and J 4 bases, with 11 bases left between them. From germline, CDR1 is ENHRY and CDR2 SYGVKD. The CDR3 consists of 13 residues. CDR3 DNA: TGTGCCATCAGTATCAGGGGAAGCACTGAAGCTTTCTTT. Encoded protein: CAISIRGSTEAFF.

The DNA of the CDR3 is TGTGCCAGCAGCTCCCGGGACGCTTACGAGCAGTACTTC. It is translated as CASSSRDAYEQYF. V gene TRBV11-3 combines with J gene TRBJ2-7, with D tentatively TRBD1 or TRBD2 (5 bases each). CDR1 and CDR2 (germline): SGHNT, YENEEA. There are 13 residues in the CDR3. V lost 4 bases and J lost 4, with 11 bases in between.

V gene TRBV5-1 combines with J gene TRBJ2-3; D gene ambiguous. The germline V gene has CDR1 SGHRS and CDR2 YFSETQ. Trimming cost V 6 bases and J 2 bases, with 19 bases left between them. This CDR3 has 16 amino acids. The CDR3 bases are TGCGCCAGCACCTCCCTGGAACACTGGCCCACAGATACGCAGTATTTT. It codes for CASTSLEHWPTDTQYF. Variable domain in full (rest from reference TRBV5-1 and TRBJ2-3): KAGVTQTPRYLIKTRGQQVTLSCSPISGHRSVSWYQQTPGQGLQFLFEYFSETQRNKGNFPGRFSGRQFSNSRSEMNVSTLELGDSALYLCASTSLEHWPTDTQYFGPGTRLTVL.

This chain uses TRBV5-5 with TRBJ1-1; D uncertain. CDR1 is SGHKS, CDR2 YYEKEE, per germline (reference sequence). This CDR3 contains 15 residues. Trimming left V 0 bases short and J 0 bases short, with 9 bases between. CDR3 region: CASSLADTLNTEAFF. The CDR3, as DNA: TGTGCCAGCAGCTTGGCAGACACTTTGAACACTGAAGCTTTCTTT. The entire variable domain, with the rest obtained from reference TRBV5-5 and TRBJ1-1, is as follows: DAGVTQSPTHLIKTRGQQVTLRCSPISGHKSVSWYQQVLGQGPQFIFQYYEKEERGRGNFPDRFSARQFPNYSSELNVNALLLGDSALYLCASSLADTLNTEAFFGQGTRLTVV.

This clonotype has a count of ten or more. The gene calls are TRBV20-1 and TRBJ1-2; TRBD1 is a possible D gene (6 bases). Germline CDR1 reads DFQATT; CDR2 reads SNEGSKA (reference sequence). The CDR3 totals 12 residues. Deletions cut 5 bases from V and 8 bases from J, with 15 bases between. The CDR3 protein is CSAAGVGEGYTF. CDR3 nucleotide sequence: TGCAGTGCTGCAGGGGTAGGAGAGGGCTACACCTTC.

The chain links TRBV20-1 to TRBJ1-5, with D unresolved. The ends were cut back, 4 bases at V and 5 bases at J, with 15 bases in the middle. Per germline, CDR1 DFQATT and CDR2 SNEGSKA (reference sequence). The CDR3 is made up of 14 amino acids. CDR3 nucleotides: TGCAGTGCTAATGTAGCGGGAGGATATCAGCCCCAGCATTTT. The encoded protein is CSANVAGGYQPQHF.

This clonotype was seen ten or more times. CDR3 nucleotides: TGTGCCAGCAGCCCAACCCGACAGCTACTCTATGGCTACACCTTC. It translates to CASSPTRQLLYGYTF. V usage is TRBV7-9 and J usage is TRBJ1-2; the D gene is possibly TRBD1 (5 bases). Trimming left V 5 bases short and J 4 bases short, with 17 bases between. The CDR3 is 15 residues long. Germline V lookup: CDR1 SEHNR, CDR2 FQNEAQ (reference sequence).

This clonotype was seen ten or more times. Compared with germline, one end of the junction differs, possibly owing to a read error. The gene calls are TRBV10-3 and TRBJ1-2; 8 bases agree with TRBD1. The CDR3 is 14 amino acids. Germline V gene lookup returns CDR1 ENHRY and CDR2 SYGVKD. CDR3 sequence: CAVRPGQENYGYTF. The CDR3 DNA sequence: TGTGCCGTCAGGCCGGGACAGGAGAACTATGGCTACACCTTC.

This clonotype was seen ten or more times. The gene calls are TRBV29-1 and TRBJ1-2; tentatively, D is TRBD1 (6 bases). Germline loops: CDR1 SQVTM, CDR2 ANQGSEA. Trimming shortened V by 6 bases and J by 4 bases, and 12 bases separated the two germline ends. The CDR3 runs 12 residues. The CDR3 sequence: CSVSDRSYGYTF. The DNA for the CDR3 is TGCAGCGTCAGTGACAGGAGCTATGGCTACACCTTC.

This clonotype was observed a handful of times. The chain has TRBV7-9 and TRBJ2-7; D may be TRBD1 (6 bases). CDR1 SEHNR and CDR2 FQNEAQ come from the germline V gene (reference sequence). V gave up 5 bases and J gave up 3 bases, with 11 bases separating them. CDR3 length equals 13 residues. The CDR3: CASSHRQDYEQYF. CDR3 sequence (DNA): TGTGCCAGCAGCCACCGACAGGACTACGAGCAGTACTTC. Using reference TRBV7-9 and TRBJ2-7 for the parts outside the CDR3, the full variable domain is DTGVSQNPRHKITKRGQNVTFRCDPISEHNRLYWYRQTLGQGPEFLTYFQNEAQLEKSRLLSDRFSAERPKGSFSTLEIQRTEQGDSAMYLCASSHRQDYEQYFGPGTRLTVT.

J is TRBJ1-2 and V is TRBV7-2; 8 bases match TRBD2. The better agreement between TRBJ2-1 and the DNA end casts doubt on the J call. CDR1 is SGHTA and CDR2 is FQGNSA in the germline V gene. The CDR3 spans 15 residues. The DNA of the CDR3 is TGTGCCAGCAGCCTCGGCTTTGCGGGGGGCAATGAGCAGTTCTTC. Translating it yields CASSLGFAGGNEQFF.

This clonotype turned up a few times. The V call is TRBV7-9, the J call TRBJ2-7; 9 bases map to TRBD1. Per the germline V gene, CDR1 is SEHNR and CDR2 is FQNEAQ (reference sequence). J gave up 6 bases and V 2 bases, and 14 bases lay outside the gene matches. The CDR3 extends over 17 amino acids. The CDR3 DNA reads as TGTGCCAGCAGCTTAAGTCGATGGGACAGGGAAAGGAGCGAGCAGTACTTC. It translates to CASSLSRWDRERSEQYF.

This clonotype was detected only a few times. The rearrangement links TRBV29-1 to TRBJ1-1, with unresolved D. The V gene lost 7 bases and the J gene lost 0 bases, with 9 bases spanning the gap. Germline V gene lookup returns CDR1 SQVTM and CDR2 ANQGSEA. This CDR3 is 12 amino acids long. Here the CDR3 reads CSAQAVNTEAFF. The CDR3 bases are TGCAGCGCCCAAGCAGTGAACACTGAAGCTTTCTTT. The variable domain in full, with the rest retrieved from reference TRBV29-1 and TRBJ1-1, is SAVISQKPSRDICQRGTSLTIQCQVDSQVTMMFWYRQQPGQSLTLIATANQGSEATYESGFVIDKFPISRPNLTFSTLTVSNMSPEDSSIYLCSAQAVNTEAFFGQGTRLTVV.

The J gene is TRBJ2-5, the V gene TRBV4-3; D assignment may be TRBD1 or TRBD2 (5 bases each). V was trimmed by 8 bases and J by 5 bases, leaving 18 bases between them. Germline values: CDR1 LGHNA, CDR2 YSLEER. The CDR3 is 14 residues long. The CDR3 sequence: CASGLGTGEETQYF. Here the CDR3 DNA reads TGCGCCAGCGGCCTTGGGACCGGGGAGGAGACCCAGTACTTC.

This sequence joins TRBV9 and TRBJ1-2; a possible D gene is TRBD1 (6 bases). The ends were cut back, 0 bases at V and 4 bases at J, with 10 bases in the middle. Germline V gene lookup returns CDR1 SGDLS and CDR2 YYNGEE. The CDR3 covers 14 residues. Here the CDR3 reads CASSVGQGFYGYTF. CDR3 coding DNA: TGTGCCAGCAGCGTAGGTCAGGGGTTCTATGGCTACACCTTC.